This passage covers 27 T cell receptor beta chains from one sample sequenced in a study of blood T cell repertoires in COVID-19. Clones were read by immunoSEQ multiplex PCR, and TCRdb kept only the in-frame ones, dropping some. The repertoire holds approximately 500,000 clones, with 70% to 90% as singletons. The sample was peripheral blood. The receptors derive from a woman aged 45-60 years with COVID-19, enrolled during active disease.

The genes are TRBV29-1 and TRBJ2-7; 10 nucleotides agree with TRBD1. The junction had 9 bases not matched to a gene; V was cut back by 7 bases and J by 3 bases. The CDR3 totals 14 residues. Looked up from germline, CDR1 is SQVTM and CDR2 is ANQGSEA. CDR3 protein: CSARGTGAGYEQYF. The CDR3, as DNA: TGCAGCGCCCGGGGGACAGGGGCGGGCTACGAGCAGTACTTC.

The chain uses TRBV6-5 and TRBJ2-2; D unclear. Per germline, CDR1 MNHEY and CDR2 SVGAGI. Deletions cut 2 bases from V and 2 bases from J, with 6 bases between. The CDR3 runs to 14 residues. CDR3 DNA: TGTGCCAGCAGTTACGGTAGAAACACCGGGGAGCTGTTTTTT. As protein: CASSYGRNTGELFF.

CDR3 amino acids: CASSVGGTGNEKLFF. CDR3 DNA: TGTGCCAGCAGCGTAGGAGGAACGGGAAATGAAAAACTGTTTTTT. This chain connects TRBV9 to TRBJ1-4; D uncertain. V lost 0 bases and J 5 bases, leaving 11 bases between the germline ends. The CDR3 loop spans 15 amino acids. Germline V gives CDR1 SGDLS, CDR2 YYNGEE.

This rearrangement joins TRBV28 to TRBJ1-6; 7 nucleotides agree with TRBD1. The junction had 18 bases not matched to a gene; V was cut back by 7 bases and J by 9 bases. Per germline, CDR1 MDHEN and CDR2 SYDVKM. The CDR3 covers 17 residues. CDR3 residues: CASTTLGRGGPGSPLHF. The CDR3 nucleotides read TGTGCCAGCACCACCTTGGGACGAGGGGGCCCAGGTTCACCCCTCCACTTT.

The chain uses TRBV3-1 (or the pseudogene TRBV3-2) and TRBJ2-1; 11 nucleotides align to TRBD2. Germline CDR1 is LGHDT and CDR2 is YNNKEL (reference sequence). J lost 3 bases, V lost 1 base, and 5 bases had no gene match. The CDR3 loop spans 17 amino acids. As DNA, the CDR3 is TGTGCCAGCAGCCAAGGGAGACTAGCGGGGAACTACAATGAGCAGTTCTTC. Its protein product is CASSQGRLAGNYNEQFF.

The rearrangement joins TRBV3-1 (or the pseudogene TRBV3-2) to TRBJ1-2; D may be TRBD1 (5 bases). The CDR3 contains 14 residues. The V and J ends lost 0 bases and 13 bases respectively, with 18 bases between them. Germline CDR1 and CDR2: LGHDT and YNNKEL (reference sequence). The CDR3 DNA follows: TGTGCCAGCAGCCAAGATCAGGGCAGATCGGTTACCACCTTC. Translating gives CASSQDQGRSVTTF.

CDR3 loop: CASSLATGTPDTQYF. The CDR3 DNA follows: TGTGCCAGCAGCTTGGCTACAGGGACCCCCGATACGCAGTATTTT. The genes are TRBV5-8 and TRBJ2-3; tentative D call: TRBD1 (6 bases). The V end was cut by 0 bases, the J end by 6 bases, with 14 bases between. This CDR3 has 15 residues. Germline CDR1 SGHTS, CDR2 YDEGEE.

This rearrangement joins TRBV6-6 to TRBJ2-1, with no clear D. Trimming removed 0 bases at V and 3 bases at J, with 6 bases between. The CDR3 loop spans 14 amino acids. Per the germline V gene, CDR1 is MNHNY and CDR2 is SVGAGI (reference sequence). DNA of the CDR3: TGTGCCAGCAGTTACTCGAACTTCTACAATGAGCAGTTCTTC. Its translation is CASSYSNFYNEQFF.

V is TRBV4-1 and J is TRBJ1-1; 9 bases line up with TRBD1. Germline lookup yields CDR1 MGHRA and CDR2 YSYEKL. The CDR3 has 13 amino acids. Losses at the gene ends were 1 base for V and 6 bases for J; bases not matched to a gene: 0. The CDR3 sequence: CASSQGQGAEAFF. The CDR3 DNA sequence: TGCGCCAGCAGCCAAGGACAGGGGGCTGAAGCTTTCTTT.

In DNA form, the CDR3 reads TGTGCCAGCAGCCGAGGCGGGCAGGGGCGGGAAAAACTGTTTTTT. It yields the protein CASSRGGQGREKLFF. This rearrangement joins TRBV11-2 to TRBJ1-4; TRBD1 might be the D (6 bases). CDR3 length: 15 amino acids. Trimming left V 5 bases short and J 8 bases short, with 18 bases between. Germline-derived CDR1 and CDR2 are SGHAT and FQNNGV.

The J gene is TRBJ1-2, the V gene TRBV5-6; TRBD1 matches 7 bases. Looked up from germline, CDR1 is SGHDT and CDR2 is YYEEEE. Unmatched junction bases numbered 10, after V lost 4 bases and J lost 4 bases. There are 15 residues in the CDR3. The CDR3: CASSPGTAAAYGYTF. In DNA form, the CDR3 reads TGTGCCAGCAGCCCGGGGACAGCCGCGGCCTATGGCTACACCTTC.

The chain employs TRBV7-9 and TRBJ1-5; D uncertain. Between the trimmed V and J ends, which lost 3 bases and 7 bases, there was a span of 13 bases. The CDR3 contains 14 residues. The germline CDR1 and CDR2 sequences are SEHNR and FQNEAQ (reference sequence). The CDR3 loop is CASSFGRSGQPQHF. CDR3 sequence (DNA): TGTGCCAGCAGCTTCGGACGTTCGGGGCAGCCCCAGCATTTT.

The chain employs TRBV28 and TRBJ1-2; a possible D gene is TRBD1 (5 bases). The V and J ends lost 8 bases and 0 bases respectively, with 19 bases between them. This CDR3 spans 16 amino acids. Germline-derived CDR1 and CDR2 are MDHEN and SYDVKM. The CDR3, as DNA: TGTGCCAGCTCAACCCGCGGGGGAGGGGCTAACTATGGCTACACCTTC. It yields the protein CASSTRGGGANYGYTF.

This clone was seen just once. This chain links TRBV9 with TRBJ2-5, with 15 positions matching TRBD2. Per the germline V gene, CDR1 is SGDLS and CDR2 is YYNGEE. CDR3 size: 17 residues. With V trimmed by 3 bases and J by 3 bases, 6 bases remained unmatched. CDR3 residues: CASSAGGLAGGKETQYF. The CDR3 DNA reads as TGTGCCAGCAGCGCAGGAGGACTAGCGGGGGGGAAAGAGACCCAGTACTTC. The full variable domain, with the rest looked up from reference TRBV9 and TRBJ2-5, is DSGVTQTPKHLITATGQRVTLRCSPRSGDLSVYWYQQSLDQGLQFLIQYYNGEERAKGNILERFSAQQFPDLHSELNLSSLELGDSALYFCASSAGGLAGGKETQYFGPGTRLLVL.

This chain links TRBV7-6 with TRBJ2-1; tentative D call: TRBD1 (5 bases). V lost 0 bases to trimming and J lost 4 bases, with 13 bases between them. Germline V gene sequence: CDR1 SGHVS, CDR2 FNYEAQ. The CDR3 runs to 16 residues. This CDR3 reads CASSLALQGWYNEQFF. Here the CDR3 DNA reads TGTGCCAGCAGCTTAGCGCTCCAGGGCTGGTACAATGAGCAGTTCTTC.

The CDR3 region is CASSVMGLAGNEQFF. The CDR3 nucleotides are TGTGCCAGCAGCGTAATGGGACTAGCGGGGAATGAGCAGTTCTTC. The chain uses TRBV9 and TRBJ2-1, with 13 nucleotides matching TRBD2. This CDR3 contains 15 residues. CDR1 is SGDLS and CDR2 is YYNGEE in the germline V gene. V was clipped by 1 base and J by 7 bases; unmatched bases: 2.

The V gene is TRBV5-1, the J gene TRBJ1-3, with 8 bases lining up with TRBD1. V gave up 4 bases and J gave up 2 bases; unmatched junction bases: 5. The CDR3 covers 15 residues. The germline gives CDR1 SGHRS, CDR2 YFSETQ. The CDR3 nucleotides are TGCGCCAGCAGCCTCGACAGGGGCCCTGGAAACACCATATATTTT. Encoded protein: CASSLDRGPGNTIYF.

The chain couples TRBV27 to TRBJ1-2; 9 bases fit TRBD1. The CDR3 spans 15 residues. The germline gives CDR1 MNHEY, CDR2 SMNVEV (reference sequence). Trimming cost V 6 bases and J 2 bases; bases outside gene matches: 7. DNA of the CDR3: TGTGCCAGCAGGGGGGGGACAGGGTCAAACTATGGCTACACCTTC. Residues: CASRGGTGSNYGYTF.

This chain connects TRBV9 to TRBJ1-1; weak D call: TRBD1 (6 bases). Germline CDR1 is SGDLS and CDR2 is YYNGEE. The CDR3 runs 13 residues. The V and J ends lost 3 bases and 10 bases respectively, with 16 bases between them. CDR3 in DNA: TGTGCCAGCAGCGCCGGGGGGGCGGCCGGAGCTTTCTTT. Its protein is CASSAGGAAGAFF.

The rearrangement links TRBV15 to TRBJ1-1; tentative D call: TRBD1 (5 bases). Per germline, CDR1 LNHNV and CDR2 YYDKDF (reference sequence). The CDR3 consists of 12 residues. Trimming cost V 7 bases and J 4 bases, with 10 bases left between them. For the CDR3, the DNA is TGTGCCACCACCGACAGCCCCACTGAAGCTTTCTTT. Amino acids: CATTDSPTEAFF.

This chain uses TRBV7-9 with TRBJ1-2; 10 bases fit TRBD1. The J segment lost 7 bases and the V segment lost 8 bases, leaving 7 bases of the junction unmatched. CDR1 is SEHNR and CDR2 is FQNEAQ in the germline V gene (reference sequence). The CDR3 is 13 residues long. Here the CDR3 reads CASSRDRGSGYTF. In DNA form, the CDR3 reads TGTGCCAGCTCCCGGGACAGGGGATCTGGCTACACCTTC.

This clone was detected only once. V usage is TRBV6-6 and J usage is TRBJ1-1, with TRBD1 as a possible D gene (6 bases). Per germline, CDR1 MNHNY and CDR2 SVGAGI (reference sequence). Trimming removed 9 bases from V and 5 bases from J, with 19 bases in between. The CDR3 runs 14 residues. The CDR3 here is CASSPGAGQTEAFF. In nucleotides, the CDR3 is TGTGCCAGTTCCCCAGGGGCAGGGCAAACTGAAGCTTTCTTT.

The J gene is TRBJ1-2, the V gene TRBV9; D is unresolved. From germline, CDR1 is SGDLS and CDR2 YYNGEE. The length of the CDR3 is 14 residues. The V end was cut by 2 bases, the J end by 0 bases, with 8 bases between. CDR3 loop: CASSVGEANYGYTF. The CDR3 nucleotides read TGTGCCAGCAGCGTGGGCGAAGCTAACTATGGCTACACCTTC.

The chain carries TRBV19 and TRBJ1-2; D is possibly TRBD1 (6 bases). Looked up from germline, CDR1 is LNHDA and CDR2 is SQIVND (reference sequence). Trimming left V 7 bases short and J 1 base short, with 13 bases between. The CDR3 extends over 14 amino acids. This CDR3 reads CASKPTGFNYGYTF. The CDR3 DNA follows: TGTGCCAGTAAACCGACAGGTTTTAACTATGGCTACACCTTC.

The gene calls are TRBV19 and TRBJ1-1, with D possibly matching TRBD1 (5 bases). The germline V gene has CDR1 LNHDA and CDR2 SQIVND (reference sequence). This CDR3 is 13 amino acids long. V lost 3 bases and J 5 bases, leaving 10 bases between the germline ends. The CDR3 is CASSISGPTEAFF. The CDR3 DNA is TGTGCCAGTAGTATCTCAGGGCCGACTGAAGCTTTCTTT.

V usage is TRBV5-1 and J usage is TRBJ1-2; 7 bases align to TRBD1. Germline assignment: CDR1 SGHRS and CDR2 YFSETQ. Unmatched junction bases numbered 3, after V lost 5 bases and J lost 2 bases. The CDR3 covers 13 residues. Here the CDR3 DNA reads TGCGCCAGCAGACAGGACAGGAACTATGGCTACACCTTC. Translating gives CASRQDRNYGYTF.

This chain joins TRBV19 and TRBJ2-1; possibly TRBD2 for D (5 bases). The ends were cut back, 0 bases at V and 1 base at J, with 10 bases in the middle. The germline V gene has CDR1 LNHDA and CDR2 SQIVND (reference sequence). The CDR3 is made up of 16 amino acids. The CDR3 spells CASSIENSGSYNEQFF. The CDR3 nucleotides read TGTGCCAGTAGTATAGAGAATTCGGGGTCCTACAATGAGCAGTTCTTC. The full variable domain, completed using reference TRBV19 and TRBJ2-1, is DGGITQSPKYLFRKEGQNVTLSCEQNLNHDAMYWYRQDPGQGLRLIYYSQIVNDFQKGDIAEGYSVSREKKESFPLTVTSAQKNPTAFYLCASSIENSGSYNEQFFGPGTRLTVL.